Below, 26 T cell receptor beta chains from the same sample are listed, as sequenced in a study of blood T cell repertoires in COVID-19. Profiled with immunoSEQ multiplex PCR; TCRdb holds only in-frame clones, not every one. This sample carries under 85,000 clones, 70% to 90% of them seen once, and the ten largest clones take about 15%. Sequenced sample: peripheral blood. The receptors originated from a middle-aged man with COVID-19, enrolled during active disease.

The CDR3 here is CASMFKGQPQHF. CDR3 DNA sequence: TGTGCCAGTATGTTCAAGGGGCAGCCCCAGCATTTT. The rearrangement links TRBV19 to TRBJ1-5, with D possibly TRBD1 on 5 matching bases. V gave up 7 bases and J gave up 7 bases, with 11 bases separating them. Germline CDR1 LNHDA, CDR2 SQIVND (reference sequence). CDR3 length equals 12 residues.

The chain's CDR3 is CASSFSDGAGWYEQYF. CDR3 nucleotide sequence: TGCGCCAGCAGCTTTTCCGACGGTGCGGGGTGGTACGAGCAGTACTTC. The chain carries TRBV5-1 and TRBJ2-7, with D maybe TRBD2 (6 bases). CDR1 is SGHRS and CDR2 is YFSETQ in the germline V gene. V lost 2 bases, J lost 4 bases, and 19 bases lay in between. The CDR3 length is 16 residues.

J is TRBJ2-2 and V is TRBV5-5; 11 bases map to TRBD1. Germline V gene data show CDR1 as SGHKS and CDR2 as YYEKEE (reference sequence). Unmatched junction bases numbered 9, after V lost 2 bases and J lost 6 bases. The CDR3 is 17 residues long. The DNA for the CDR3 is TGTGCCAGCAGCTTTTTAGGGACAGGGGGTTATCCCGGGGAGCTGTTTTTT. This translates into CASSFLGTGGYPGELFF.

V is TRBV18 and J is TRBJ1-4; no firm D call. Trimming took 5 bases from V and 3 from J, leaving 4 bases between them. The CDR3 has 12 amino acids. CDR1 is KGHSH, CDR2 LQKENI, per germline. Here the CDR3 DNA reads TGTGCCAGCTCAGCGCCTAATGAAAAACTGTTTTTT. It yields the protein CASSAPNEKLFF. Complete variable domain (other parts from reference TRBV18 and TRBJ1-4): NAGVMQNPRHLVRRRGQEARLRCSPMKGHSHVYWYRQLPEEGLKFMVYLQKENIIDESGMPKERFSAEFPKEGPSILRIQQVVRGDSAAYFCASSAPNEKLFFGSGTQLSVL.

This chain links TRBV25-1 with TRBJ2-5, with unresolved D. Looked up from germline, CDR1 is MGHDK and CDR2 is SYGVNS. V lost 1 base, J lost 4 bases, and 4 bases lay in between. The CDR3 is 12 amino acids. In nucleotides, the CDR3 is TGTGCCAGCAGTGAATCCTCAGAGACCCAGTACTTC. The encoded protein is CASSESSETQYF.

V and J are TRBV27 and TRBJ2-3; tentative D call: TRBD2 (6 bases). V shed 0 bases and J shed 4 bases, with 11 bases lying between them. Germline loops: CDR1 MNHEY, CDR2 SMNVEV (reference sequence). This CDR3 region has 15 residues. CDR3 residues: CASSLSWGRSDTQYF. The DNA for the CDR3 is TGTGCCAGCAGTTTATCGTGGGGGAGGTCAGATACGCAGTATTTT.

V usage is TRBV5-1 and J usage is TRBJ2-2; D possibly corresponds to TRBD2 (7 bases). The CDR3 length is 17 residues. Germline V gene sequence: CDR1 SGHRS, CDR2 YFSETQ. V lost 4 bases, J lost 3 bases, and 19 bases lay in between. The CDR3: CASSPRPGGGDTGELFF. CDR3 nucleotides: TGCGCCAGCAGCCCTCGCCCAGGAGGGGGGGACACCGGGGAGCTGTTTTTT.

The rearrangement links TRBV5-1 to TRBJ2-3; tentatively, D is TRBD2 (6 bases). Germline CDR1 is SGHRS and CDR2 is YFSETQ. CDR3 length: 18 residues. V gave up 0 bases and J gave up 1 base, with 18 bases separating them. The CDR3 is CASSLAERGWGGTDTQYF. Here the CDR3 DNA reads TGCGCCAGCAGCTTGGCGGAGAGGGGCTGGGGGGGCACAGATACGCAGTATTTT.

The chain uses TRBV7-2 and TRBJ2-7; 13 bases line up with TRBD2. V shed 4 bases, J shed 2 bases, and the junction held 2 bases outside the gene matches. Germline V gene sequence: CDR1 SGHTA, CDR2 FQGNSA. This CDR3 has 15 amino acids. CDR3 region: CASSYTSGGAYEQYF. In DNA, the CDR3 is TGTGCCAGCAGCTACACTAGCGGGGGGGCCTACGAGCAGTACTTC. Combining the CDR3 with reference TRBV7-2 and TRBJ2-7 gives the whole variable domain GAGVSQSPSNKVTEKGKDVELRCDPISGHTALYWYRQSLGQGLEFLIYFQGNSAPDKSGLPSDRFSAERTGGSVSTLTIQRTQQEDSAVYLCASSYTSGGAYEQYFGPGTRLTVT.

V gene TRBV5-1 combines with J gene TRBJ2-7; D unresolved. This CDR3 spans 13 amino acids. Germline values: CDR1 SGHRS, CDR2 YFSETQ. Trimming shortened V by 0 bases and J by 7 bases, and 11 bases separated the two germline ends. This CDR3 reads CASSLGDSREQYF. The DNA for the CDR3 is TGCGCCAGCAGCTTGGGTGACTCAAGGGAGCAGTACTTC.

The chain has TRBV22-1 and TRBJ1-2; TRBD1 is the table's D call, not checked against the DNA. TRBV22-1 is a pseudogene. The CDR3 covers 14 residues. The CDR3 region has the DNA TGTCCTGGGAGCGCTCGTATACAGGATTATGGCTACACCTTC. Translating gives CPGSARIQDYGYTF.

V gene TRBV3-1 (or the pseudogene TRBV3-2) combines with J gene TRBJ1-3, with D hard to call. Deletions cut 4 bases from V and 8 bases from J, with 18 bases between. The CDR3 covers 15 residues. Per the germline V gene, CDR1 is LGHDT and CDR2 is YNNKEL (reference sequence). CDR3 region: CASSPDLWVFDTIYF. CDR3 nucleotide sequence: TGTGCCAGCAGCCCCGACTTGTGGGTATTCGACACCATATATTTT.

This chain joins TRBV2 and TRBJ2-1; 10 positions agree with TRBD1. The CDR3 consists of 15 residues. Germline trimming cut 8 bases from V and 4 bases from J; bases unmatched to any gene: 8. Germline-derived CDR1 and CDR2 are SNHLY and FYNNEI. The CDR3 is CASGRGGQGYNEQFF. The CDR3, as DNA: TGTGCCAGCGGAAGGGGGGGACAGGGGTACAATGAGCAGTTCTTC.

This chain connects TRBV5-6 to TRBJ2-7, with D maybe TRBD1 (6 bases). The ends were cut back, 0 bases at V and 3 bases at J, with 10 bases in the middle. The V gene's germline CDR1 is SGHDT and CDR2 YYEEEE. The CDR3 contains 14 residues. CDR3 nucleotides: TGTGCCAGCAGCTTGGGAGCAGGGGTCTACGAGCAGTACTTC. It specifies CASSLGAGVYEQYF.

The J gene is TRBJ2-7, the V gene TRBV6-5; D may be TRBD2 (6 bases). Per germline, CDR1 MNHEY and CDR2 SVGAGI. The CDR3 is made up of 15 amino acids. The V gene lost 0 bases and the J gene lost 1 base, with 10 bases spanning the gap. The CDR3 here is CASSYSISGSYEQYF. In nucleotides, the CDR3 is TGTGCCAGCAGTTACTCGATCAGCGGGTCCTACGAGCAGTACTTC.

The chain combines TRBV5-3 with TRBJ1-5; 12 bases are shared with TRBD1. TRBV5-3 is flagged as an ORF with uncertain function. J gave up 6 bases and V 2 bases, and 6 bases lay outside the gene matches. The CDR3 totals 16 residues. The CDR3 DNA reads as TGTGCCAGAAGCTTCGGGACAGGGGGCTCGAGTCAGCCCCAGCATTTT. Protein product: CARSFGTGGSSQPQHF.

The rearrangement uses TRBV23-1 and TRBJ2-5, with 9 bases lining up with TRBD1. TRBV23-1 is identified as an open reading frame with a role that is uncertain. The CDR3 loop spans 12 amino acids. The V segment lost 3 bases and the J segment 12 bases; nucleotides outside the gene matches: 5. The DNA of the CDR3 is TGCGCCAGCAGTCAGGACCGGGACAGGGAGTACTTC. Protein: CASSQDRDREYF.

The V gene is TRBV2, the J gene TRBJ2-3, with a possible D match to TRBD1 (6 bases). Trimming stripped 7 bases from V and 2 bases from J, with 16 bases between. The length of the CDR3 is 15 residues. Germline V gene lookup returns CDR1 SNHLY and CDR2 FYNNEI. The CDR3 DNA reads TGTGCCAGCAAAGAGACGGGACACCTCACAGATACGCAGTATTTT. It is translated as CASKETGHLTDTQYF.

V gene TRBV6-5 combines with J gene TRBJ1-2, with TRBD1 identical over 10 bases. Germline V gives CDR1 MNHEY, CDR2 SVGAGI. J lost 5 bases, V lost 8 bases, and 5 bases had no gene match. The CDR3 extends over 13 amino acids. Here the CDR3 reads CASLGQGIYGYTF. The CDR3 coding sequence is TGTGCCAGCTTGGGACAGGGGATATATGGCTACACCTTC.

CDR3 coding DNA: TGTGCCAGCAGCACAGGACAGGGTTTGGGGAATGAGCAGTTCTTC. The encoded protein is CASSTGQGLGNEQFF. This chain joins TRBV5-5 and TRBJ2-1; 8 nucleotides agree with TRBD1. Germline CDR1 reads SGHKS; CDR2 reads YYEKEE (reference sequence). CDR3 size: 15 residues. The V gene end was trimmed by 4 bases and the J gene end by 7 bases; junction bases not matched to a gene: 10.

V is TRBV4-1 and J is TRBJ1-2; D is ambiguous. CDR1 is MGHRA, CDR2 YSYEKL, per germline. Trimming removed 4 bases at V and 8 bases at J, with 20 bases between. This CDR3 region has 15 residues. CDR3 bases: TGCGCCAGCAGCCCCTCGTGGGTAATTGAGGCGGGCTACACCTTC. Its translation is CASSPSWVIEAGYTF.

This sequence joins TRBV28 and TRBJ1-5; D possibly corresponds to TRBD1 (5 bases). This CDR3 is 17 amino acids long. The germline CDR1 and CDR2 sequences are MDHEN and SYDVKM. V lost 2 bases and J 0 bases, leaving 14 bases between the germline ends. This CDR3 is CASSLAGGGYSNQPQHF. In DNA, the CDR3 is TGTGCCAGCAGTTTAGCGGGGGGGGGATATAGCAATCAGCCCCAGCATTTT.

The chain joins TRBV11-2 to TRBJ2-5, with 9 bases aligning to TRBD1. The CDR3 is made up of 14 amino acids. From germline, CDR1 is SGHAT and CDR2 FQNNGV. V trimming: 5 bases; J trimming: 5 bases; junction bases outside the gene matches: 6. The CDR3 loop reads CASSTRTGDETQYF. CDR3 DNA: TGTGCCAGCAGCACCCGGACAGGGGATGAGACCCAGTACTTC.

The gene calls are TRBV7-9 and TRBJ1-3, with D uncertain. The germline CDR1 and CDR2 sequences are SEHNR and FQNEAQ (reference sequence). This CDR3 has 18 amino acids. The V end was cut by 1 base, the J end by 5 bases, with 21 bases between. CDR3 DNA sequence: TGTGCCAGCAGCTTAGAGCAATCGCGTCGCACTAGGAGAAACACCATATATTTT. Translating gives CASSLEQSRRTRRNTIYF.

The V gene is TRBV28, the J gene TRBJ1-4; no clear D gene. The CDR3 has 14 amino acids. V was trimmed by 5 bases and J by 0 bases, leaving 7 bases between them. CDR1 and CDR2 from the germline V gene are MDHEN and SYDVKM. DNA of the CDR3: TGTGCCAGCAGTGACACATCAACTAATGAAAAACTGTTTTTT. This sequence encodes CASSDTSTNEKLFF.

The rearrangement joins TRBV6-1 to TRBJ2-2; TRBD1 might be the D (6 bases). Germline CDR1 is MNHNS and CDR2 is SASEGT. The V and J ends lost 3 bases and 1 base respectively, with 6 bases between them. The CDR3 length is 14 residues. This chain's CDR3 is CASSDRGNTGELFF. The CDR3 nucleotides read TGTGCCAGCAGTGACAGGGGGAACACCGGGGAGCTGTTTTTT.